Listed below are T cell receptor beta chains from one sample, sequenced in a study of T cell responses to AZD1222 COVID-19 vaccine. The repertoire was sequenced with immunoSEQ multiplex PCR; TCRdb's copy has only in-frame clones and lacks some. This table holds some 150,000 clones, about 91% found once. The sample in question was peripheral blood, obtained on day 0 of AZD1222 vaccination. The receptor source for this set is an adult in good health. The CDR3 runs from the conserved cysteine through the conserved F or W. D genes are given only for firm matches. A clone size is listed for some rows: how often the clone was seen (once, few, many), or a class if it is expanded.

d_gene	len	v_gene	j_gene	abundance	CDR3nt	CDR3aa
NA	13	TRBV12-3/TRBV12-4	TRBJ2-1	NA	TGTGCCAGCAGTAGCACGGCTGCCCTGGAGCAGTTCTTC	CASSSTAALEQFF
NA	16	TRBV19	TRBJ1-2	NA	TGTGCCAGTAGTACAGACGCCCTTACCATTGTTGGCGGCTACACCTTC	CASSTDALTIVGGYTF
TRBD1	19	TRBV4-3	TRBJ1-3	NA	TGCGCCAGCAGCCAAGATGGGGGACAGGGGATGGGAGCTGGAAACACCATATATTTT	CASSQDGGQGMGAGNTIYF
TRBD2	15	TRBV7-8	TRBJ2-7	once	TGTGCCAGCAGCCCCGAGGGGACTACCACCTACGAGCAGTACTTC	CASSPEGTTTYEQYF
NA	16	TRBV19	TRBJ2-7	NA	TGTGCCAGTAGTCAGGGGTGGGCAGGGTCAATTGGCGAGCAGTACTTC	CASSQGWAGSIGEQYF
NA	16	TRBV6-5	TRBJ1-1	NA	TGTGCCAGCAGTTACTCGATGGGGTTTTCGAACACTGAAGCTTTCTTT	CASSYSMGFSNTEAFF
NA	12	TRBV19	TRBJ1-5	NA	TGTGCCGGGGGGGTTAGCAATCAGCCCCAGCATTTT	CAGGVSNQPQHF
NA	13	TRBV28	TRBJ1-1	NA	TGTGCCAGCAGTTTAGGGGGACGTAGTGAAGCTTTCTTT	CASSLGGRSEAFF
TRBD1	12	TRBV28	TRBJ1-2	NA	TGTGCCAGCAGTTTGTACAGGGGAGGCTACACCTTC	CASSLYRGGYTF
NA	15	TRBV27	TRBJ1-2	NA	TGTGCCAGCAGTCAACAACAGGGAATCCACTATGGCTACACCTTC	CASSQQQGIHYGYTF
NA	14	TRBV27	TRBJ2-1	NA	TGTGCCAGCAGCTTGTGGACCAGGGAAAATGAGCAGTTCTTC	CASSLWTRENEQFF
NA	13	TRBV9	TRBJ2-1	NA	TGTGCCAGCAGCGGACCCAGGTACAATGAGCAGTTCTTC	CASSGPRYNEQFF
NA	14	TRBV5-6	TRBJ2-6	once	TGTGCCAGCAGCCCGGGTGATGGGGCCAACGTCCTGACTTTC	CASSPGDGANVLTF
NA	18	TRBV2	TRBJ1-3	NA	TGTGCCAGCAGTGAAGCCCCGACAGGAAGCACCTCTGGAAACACCATATATTTT	CASSEAPTGSTSGNTIYF
NA	12	TRBV21-1	TRBJ1-5	NA	TGTGCCAGCAGCCGAGGGGCTCAGCCCCAGCATTTT	CASSRGAQPQHF
NA	14	TRBV11-2	TRBJ2-7	NA	TGTGCCAGCAGCTTAGTTTACAACCCCTACGAGCAGTACTTC	CASSLVYNPYEQYF
NA	13	TRBV5-1	TRBJ2-7	NA	TGCGCCAGCAGCTTGGGTGTCACGGGCGAGCAGTACTTC	CASSLGVTGEQYF
NA	15	TRBV18	TRBJ1-4	NA	TGTGCCAGCTCACTAGGGACCAGAAGGGGTGAAAAACTGTTTTTT	CASSLGTRRGEKLFF
NA	17	TRBV5-1	TRBJ1-4	NA	TGCGCCAGCAGCTCTGATATCGCAGGAGGACTTAATGAAAAACTGTTTTTT	CASSSDIAGGLNEKLFF
NA	13	TRBV7-9	TRBJ1-2	NA	TGTGCCAGCTCCCCGGGGCCGGGCTATGGCTACACCTTC	CASSPGPGYGYTF
TRBD1	15	TRBV9	TRBJ1-4	NA	TGTGCCAGCAGCCCCCGACAGGGGGCGAACGAAAAACTGTTTTTT	CASSPRQGANEKLFF
NA	14	TRBV15	TRBJ1-5	NA	TGTGCCACCAGCAGAGCGGCCTTGGAACAGCCCCAGCATTTT	CATSRAALEQPQHF
NA	14	TRBV24-1	TRBJ1-5	NA	TGTGCCACCAGTGCGGATGGTCGACATCAGCCCCAGCATTTT	CATSADGRHQPQHF
TRBD1	16	TRBV11-1	TRBJ1-2	NA	TGTGCCAGCAGCGCCCGGGACAGGAGTTCCCACTATGGCTACACCTTC	CASSARDRSSHYGYTF
NA	17	TRBV19	TRBJ1-2	few	TGTGCCAGTAGTTTCCGGACAGCGACCCTTCTTAACTATGGCTACACCTTC	CASSFRTATLLNYGYTF
NA	15	TRBV19	TRBJ2-7	many	TGTGCCAGTAGCTCACTCGAGGGGCTAAACTACGAGCAGTACTTC	CASSSLEGLNYEQYF
NA	12	TRBV24-1	TRBJ2-1	NA	TGTGCCACCAGTCTGGGGAGTGGGGGTAAGTTCTTC	CATSLGSGGKFF
TRBD1	16	TRBV28	TRBJ2-3	NA	TGTGCCAGCAGTTTAGCCGGGACAGGGAGCCCAGATACGCAGTATTTT	CASSLAGTGSPDTQYF
TRBD2	15	TRBV5-1	TRBJ2-2	few	TGCGCCAGCAGCGGACTAGCGGGGAACACCGGGGAGCTGTTTTTT	CASSGLAGNTGELFF
NA	16	TRBV24-1	TRBJ1-2	NA	TGTGCCACCAGTGATCCGACAGCAAGTGCTAACTATGGCTACACCTTC	CATSDPTASANYGYTF
NA	15	TRBV28	TRBJ2-1	NA	TGTGCCAGCAGTTTAGGAGGGCTCCTTGGCAATGAGCAGTTCTTC	CASSLGGLLGNEQFF
NA	13	TRBV6-5	TRBJ1-1	NA	TGTGCCAGCAGCGGACAGCCGAACACTGAAGCTTTCTTT	CASSGQPNTEAFF
TRBD1	12	TRBV6-2/TRBV6-3	TRBJ1-1	NA	TGTGCCAGCAGCATGCAGGGGGGAGCAGCTTTCTTT	CASSMQGGAAFF
NA	15	TRBV19	TRBJ1-1	NA	TGTGCCAGTAGTATTTCTCTGACCCCTGGCGCTGAAGCTTTCTTT	CASSISLTPGAEAFF
NA	15	TRBV7-2	TRBJ2-1	NA	TGTGCCAGCAGCTTAGGGAGGGGGCCCCACAATGAGCAGTTCTTC	CASSLGRGPHNEQFF
NA	13	TRBV20-1	TRBJ1-1	once	TGCAGTGCTAGTTCTGGGTATGCCACTGAAGCTTTCTTT	CSASSGYATEAFF
NA	14	TRBV9	TRBJ1-1	NA	TGTGCCAGCAGCGGTGACGGGATATCCGCTGAAGCTTTCTTT	CASSGDGISAEAFF
TRBD2	17	TRBV9	TRBJ2-5	once	TGTGCCAGCAGCGTAGCGGGAGGCTCATTAGGGCAAGAGACCCAGTACTTC	CASSVAGGSLGQETQYF
NA	12	TRBV13	TRBJ1-2	NA	TGTGCCAGCAGCTTACAGGGTTATGGCTACACCTTC	CASSLQGYGYTF
NA	14	TRBV6-2/TRBV6-3	TRBJ1-5	NA	TGTGCCAGCAGCCGGGACACTAGCAATCAGCCCCAGCATTTT	CASSRDTSNQPQHF
NA	14	TRBV9	TRBJ1-1	NA	TGTGCCAGCAGCGTAGGGGGCAGAACTTCTGAAGCTTTCTTT	CASSVGGRTSEAFF
NA	13	TRBV5-1	TRBJ2-2	once	TGCGCCAGCAGCTTGGTATCGGCCGGGGAGCTGTTTTTT	CASSLVSAGELFF
NA	15	TRBV9	TRBJ2-2	NA	TGTGCCAGCAGCGTAGATGGGGGGTTGTCCGGGGAGCTGTTTTTT	CASSVDGGLSGELFF
NA	15	TRBV29-1	TRBJ2-7	NA	TGCAGCGTTGAGGGATTCCAAGGGGATACCTACGAGCAGTACTTC	CSVEGFQGDTYEQYF